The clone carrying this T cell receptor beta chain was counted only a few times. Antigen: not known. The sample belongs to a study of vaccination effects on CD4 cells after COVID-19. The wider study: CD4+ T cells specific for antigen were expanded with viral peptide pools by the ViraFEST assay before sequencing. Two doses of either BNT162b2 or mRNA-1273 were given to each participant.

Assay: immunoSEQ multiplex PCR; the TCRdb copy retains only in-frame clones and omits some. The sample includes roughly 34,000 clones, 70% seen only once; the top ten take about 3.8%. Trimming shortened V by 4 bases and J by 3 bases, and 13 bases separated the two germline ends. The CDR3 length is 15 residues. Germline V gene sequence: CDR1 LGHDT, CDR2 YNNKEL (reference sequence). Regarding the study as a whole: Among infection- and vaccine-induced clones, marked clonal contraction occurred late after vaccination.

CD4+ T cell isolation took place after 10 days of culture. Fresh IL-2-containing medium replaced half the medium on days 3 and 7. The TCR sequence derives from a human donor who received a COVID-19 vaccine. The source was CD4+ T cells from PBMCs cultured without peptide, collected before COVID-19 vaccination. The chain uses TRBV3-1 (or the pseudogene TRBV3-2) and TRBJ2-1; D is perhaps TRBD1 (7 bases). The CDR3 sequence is CASSPGQGGYNEQFF. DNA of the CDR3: TGTGCCAGCAGCCCGGGGCAGGGGGGCTACAATGAGCAGTTCTTC.